This is a list of T cell receptor beta chains from one sample in a study of cytomegalovirus exposure and HLA in healthy donors. Assay: immunoSEQ multiplex PCR; the TCRdb copy retains only in-frame clones and omits some. The sample lists about 170,000 clones; roughly two thirds were seen once. The sample was PBMCs. All receptors come from a woman aged 18-35 years in good health and CMV-seropositive. CDR3s include the opening cysteine and the closing phenylalanine or tryptophan. D genes are given only for firm matches. Part of the rows lack a size; the others show once, few, many or a class for expanded clones.

V	J	size	D	CDR3	DNA
TRBV7-2	TRBJ2-1	once	NA	CASSLAGAPFNEQFF	TGTGCCAGCAGCTTAGCGGGGGCCCCCTTCAATGAGCAGTTCTTC
TRBV2	TRBJ2-3	NA	NA	CASSADTDTQYF	TGTGCCAGCAGTGCAGATACAGATACGCAGTATTTT
TRBV30	TRBJ2-7	few	NA	CAWSAVTYEQYF	TGTGCCTGGAGTGCGGTGACCTACGAGCAGTACTTC
TRBV4-2	TRBJ2-7	NA	TRBD2	CASSHWGGPNEQYF	TGTGCCAGCAGCCACTGGGGGGGTCCCAACGAGCAGTACTTC
TRBV9	TRBJ1-2	NA	TRBD1	CASTGWDRGSGYTF	TGTGCCAGCACCGGGTGGGACAGGGGAAGTGGCTACACCTTC
TRBV28	TRBJ2-7	NA	TRBD1	CANRDRNSYEQYF	TGTGCCAACCGGGACAGAAACTCCTACGAGCAGTACTTC
TRBV11-2	TRBJ1-6	few	NA	CASSLKSATNSPLHF	TGTGCCAGCAGCTTAAAGTCGGCGACAAATTCACCCCTCCACTTT
TRBV11-2	TRBJ2-5	NA	NA	CASSRGETQYF	TGTGCCAGCAGCCGGGGGGAGACCCAGTACTTC
TRBV2	TRBJ1-1	NA	NA	CASAFGGTEAFF	TGTGCCAGCGCCTTTGGGGGGACTGAAGCTTTCTTT
TRBV9	TRBJ2-5	NA	TRBD2	CASSSGLAGLQETQYF	TGTGCCAGCAGCTCGGGACTAGCGGGTTTGCAAGAGACCCAGTACTTC
TRBV7-6	TRBJ2-7	NA	TRBD1	CASSWGQPYEQYF	TGTGCCAGCAGCTGGGGACAGCCCTACGAGCAGTACTTC
TRBV5-4	TRBJ2-7	NA	NA	CASSLGSSSYEQYF	TGTGCCAGCAGCTTGGGGTCAAGCTCCTACGAGCAGTACTTC
TRBV7-9	TRBJ2-7	NA	TRBD2	CASSFSGITGEQYF	TGTGCCAGCAGCTTTAGCGGGATCACGGGCGAGCAGTACTTC
TRBV11-1	TRBJ1-4	NA	NA	CASSLTPGEKLFF	TGTGCCAGCAGCTTAACCCCCGGTGAAAAACTGTTTTTT
TRBV6-5	TRBJ1-1	NA	TRBD1	CASSTGTGSAEAFF	TGTGCCAGCAGCACCGGGACAGGGAGTGCTGAAGCTTTCTTT
TRBV7-2	TRBJ1-5	NA	NA	CASSLGGGVLLDQPQHF	TGTGCCAGCAGCTTAGGGGGGGGAGTGCTCTTGGATCAGCCCCAGCATTTT
TRBV4-3	TRBJ1-1	NA	NA	CASSQVRYLSTEAFF	TGCGCCAGCAGCCAAGTCAGGTATCTTAGCACTGAAGCTTTCTTT
TRBV7-8	TRBJ2-5	NA	TRBD2	CASSKRRLAGVETQYF	TGTGCCAGCAGCAAAAGGCGTCTAGCGGGGGTGGAGACCCAGTACTTC
TRBV21-1	TRBJ1-6	NA	NA	CASSKEGRQGRNSPLHF	TGTGCCAGCAGCAAAGAAGGGCGACAGGGGAGGAATTCACCCCTCCACTTT
TRBV27	TRBJ1-6	NA	NA	CASSPAGYSPLHF	TGTGCCAGCAGCCCCGCGGGTTATTCACCCCTCCACTTT
TRBV5-6	TRBJ2-1	NA	TRBD1	CASSFGTGESSYNEQFF	TGTGCCAGCAGCTTTGGGACAGGGGAAAGCTCCTACAATGAGCAGTTCTTC
TRBV2	TRBJ1-1	NA	TRBD1	CASRDRGGGSEAFF	TGTGCCAGCAGGGATAGAGGGGGCGGCTCTGAAGCTTTCTTT
TRBV2	TRBJ2-1	NA	NA	CATPGQSSYNEQFF	TGTGCCACCCCTGGACAGAGCTCCTACAATGAGCAGTTCTTC
TRBV7-6	TRBJ2-3	NA	TRBD2	CASSLKAGKITDTQYF	TGTGCCAGCAGCTTAAAAGCGGGGAAGATCACAGATACGCAGTATTTT
TRBV30	TRBJ1-1	NA	TRBD1	CAWSPGTVNTEAFF	TGTGCCTGGAGTCCCGGGACAGTGAACACTGAAGCTTTCTTT
TRBV5-4	TRBJ2-7	NA	TRBD2	CASRLAGGPDEQYF	TGTGCCAGCAGGCTAGCGGGGGGGCCGGATGAGCAGTACTTC
TRBV7-2	TRBJ2-1	NA	TRBD2	CASSSWTSGVGDEQFF	TGTGCCAGCAGCTCCTGGACTAGCGGGGTCGGTGATGAGCAGTTCTTC